A selection of T cell receptor beta chains follows, all from one sample in a study of blood T cell repertoires in COVID-19. Here immunoSEQ multiplex PCR was the method, and the copy in TCRdb shows in-frame clones only, minus some. The sample consists of some 180,000 clones, 85% to 90% of them appearing once. The specimen was PBMCs or T cells enriched from blood (not recorded which). The receptors derive from a man in his forties who had recovered from COVID-19. Both conserved end residues are part of each CDR3. D genes are given only for firm matches. Clone size is given for some rows only: seen once, a few or many times, or a class if the clone is expanded.

TRBV29-1,TRBJ2-7,13,.,TRBD1,TGCAGCGTTGCTGGGACAGGGGGCTACGAGCAGTACTTC,CSVAGTGGYEQYF
TRBV7-9,TRBJ2-7,12,.,TRBD2,TGTGCGATCGTTGGGGGGGCCTACGAGCAGTACTTC,CAIVGGAYEQYF
TRBV3-1/TRBV3-2,TRBJ2-1,13,.,TRBD1,TGTGCCAGCAGCCGGGACAGGGTCAATGAGCAGTTCTTC,CASSRDRVNEQFF
TRBV28,TRBJ1-5,17,once,TRBD1,TGTGCCAGCAGTTTGCTCCTCAGGGACAGTTGGAGGGAGCCCCAGCATTTT,CASSLLLRDSWREPQHF
TRBV7-9,TRBJ1-3,17,.,TRBD1,TGTGCCAGCAGCAACACCCGGACAGGCTTCTCTGGAAACACCATATATTTT,CASSNTRTGFSGNTIYF
TRBV30,TRBJ1-1,13,.,.,TGTGCCTGGAGTGAAACAGGGAGAACTGAAGCTTTCTTT,CAWSETGRTEAFF
TRBV19,TRBJ2-2,14,.,.,TGTGCCGCGGGGATGGGCAGACACACCGGGGAGCTGTTTTTT,CAAGMGRHTGELFF
TRBV25-1,TRBJ2-3,14,.,.,TGTGCCAGCAGTGACCCTATCAGCACAGATACGCAGTATTTT,CASSDPISTDTQYF
TRBV10-3,TRBJ2-7,13,many,.,TGTGCCATCGGGGGAGGGGGGACCTACGAGCAGTACTTC,CAIGGGGTYEQYF
TRBV13,TRBJ1-5,13,once,.,TGTGCCAGCAGCTTAGGCCGCAGTCAGCCCCAGCATTTT,CASSLGRSQPQHF
TRBV9,TRBJ1-1,14,.,.,TGTGCCAGCAGCGTATCGGGCAGGGTAACTGAAGCTTTCTTT,CASSVSGRVTEAFF
TRBV6-5,TRBJ2-1,13,.,.,TGTGCCAGCATAGGGTCCAGGGGCAATGAGCAGTTCTTC,CASIGSRGNEQFF
TRBV19,TRBJ2-7,15,.,.,TGTGCCAGTAGCGACGGCACTCCTGTGCGGAGCGAGCAGTACTTC,CASSDGTPVRSEQYF
TRBV3-1/TRBV3-2,TRBJ1-6,12,.,.,TGTGCCAGCAGCCGCCCGGAGTCACCCCTCCACTTT,CASSRPESPLHF
TRBV5-6,TRBJ2-7,16,once,.,TGTGCCAGCAGCCTAGTTGGCAGGACTGGAACCTACGAGCAGTACTTC,CASSLVGRTGTYEQYF
TRBV19,TRBJ2-3,16,.,.,TGTGCCAGTAGCGGTCTTGGGCTCTCTAGCACAGATACGCAGTATTTT,CASSGLGLSSTDTQYF
TRBV19,TRBJ1-1,13,.,.,TGTGCCAGCGCCCGGGCGGGAGCGGGAGAAGCTTTCTTT,CASARAGAGEAFF
TRBV5-1,TRBJ1-1,13,.,.,TGCGCCAGCAAAGAACAAATGAACACTGAAGCTTTCTTT,CASKEQMNTEAFF
TRBV5-3,TRBJ1-6,17,.,.,TGTGCCAGAAGCGGACCCGTCCAGGACAGCTATAATTCACCCCTCCACTTT,CARSGPVQDSYNSPLHF
TRBV5-1,TRBJ1-4,17,.,.,TGCGCCAGCAGCTTGCATTCGACACCACCAACTAATGAAAAACTGTTTTTT,CASSLHSTPPTNEKLFF
TRBV12-5,TRBJ1-1,14,.,.,TGTGCTAGTGGTTTGTACAGGGTGAACACTGAAGCTTTCTTT,CASGLYRVNTEAFF
TRBV29-1,TRBJ1-1,13,many,.,TGCAGCATCTTGACAGAGCCCCTGAACGAAGCTTTCTTT,CSILTEPLNEAFF
TRBV6-2/TRBV6-3,TRBJ1-5,14,.,.,TGTGCCAGCAACCCCGCCCAGGGGTATCAGCCCCAGCATTTT,CASNPAQGYQPQHF
TRBV2,TRBJ1-5,14,.,.,TGTGCCAGCAGCCTCACAGGGATCAATCAGCCCCAGCATTTT,CASSLTGINQPQHF
TRBV2,TRBJ2-7,14,.,.,TGTGCCAGCAGTGAGGAGATGACCGCCTACGAGCAGTACTTC,CASSEEMTAYEQYF
TRBV24-1,TRBJ1-5,13,.,.,TGTGCCACCAGTCACAAGGGGAATCAGCCCCAGCATTTT,CATSHKGNQPQHF
TRBV4-1,TRBJ1-2,13,.,.,TGCGCCAGCAGCCAAGGAGACGGGGATGGCTACACCTTC,CASSQGDGDGYTF
TRBV12-3/TRBV12-4,TRBJ2-2,12,.,.,TGTGCCAGCGGAAGCGGCGCCGGGGAGCTGTTTTTT,CASGSGAGELFF
TRBV24-1,TRBJ2-1,15,.,.,TGTGCCACCAGTGATCCTTCAGGGATCTACAATGAGCAGTTCTTC,CATSDPSGIYNEQFF
TRBV2,TRBJ2-2,16,.,.,TGTGCCAGCAGGGATTACAGGAAATCGAACACCGGGGAGCTGTTTTTT,CASRDYRKSNTGELFF
TRBV11-2,TRBJ1-1,13,.,TRBD1,TGTGCCAGCAGCGGGGGGAACAGGGGATACGCTTTCTTT,CASSGGNRGYAFF
TRBV28,TRBJ2-2,15,.,.,TGTGCCAGCAAGACTCTGGACAGGAACACCGGGGAGCTGTTTTTT,CASKTLDRNTGELFF
TRBV3-1/TRBV3-2,TRBJ1-2,15,.,.,TGTGCCAGCAGCCAAGTCTTGACAGCTAACTATGGCTACACCTTC,CASSQVLTANYGYTF
TRBV5-1,TRBJ2-2,17,.,.,TGCGCCAGCAGCCTCCGTGTTAGCGGAGCCAACACCGGGGAGCTGTTTTTT,CASSLRVSGANTGELFF
TRBV5-6,TRBJ2-1,15,.,.,TGTGCCAGCAGTCAAGCGGGTCCGGCCTCCCATGAGCAGTTCTTC,CASSQAGPASHEQFF
TRBV3-1/TRBV3-2,TRBJ1-1,11,.,TRBD1,TGTGCCAGCTCCGGACAGGGCGAGGCTTTCTTT,CASSGQGEAFF
TRBV28,TRBJ2-7,16,.,TRBD1,TGTGCCAGCAGTTCACAGGGGGCACGGCAACTTGACGAGCAGTACTTC,CASSSQGARQLDEQYF
TRBV3-1/TRBV3-2,TRBJ2-3,15,.,TRBD2,TGTGCCAGCAGCCCCCGACTAGCGGCCACAGATACGCAGTATTTT,CASSPRLAATDTQYF
TRBV9,TRBJ2-1,16,.,TRBD2,TGTGCCAGCAGCGGCCTTCTAGCGGGGGGGCTCAATGAGCAGTTCTTC,CASSGLLAGGLNEQFF
TRBV24-1,TRBJ1-2,14,once,.,TGTGCCACCAGTGACCCCGGACACTCCTATGGCTACACCTTC,CATSDPGHSYGYTF
TRBV10-3,TRBJ2-5,14,.,TRBD1,TGTGCCATCAGACAATCGACAGGGGTAGAGACCCAGTACTTC,CAIRQSTGVETQYF
TRBV18,TRBJ1-5,13,.,.,TGTGCCAGCTCACCCGGGGGAGGGCAGCCCCAGCATTTT,CASSPGGGQPQHF
TRBV28,TRBJ2-7,14,.,TRBD2,TGTGCCAGCGCCTTAAGAGCGGGAGCTGGCGAGCAGTACTTC,CASALRAGAGEQYF
TRBV7-6,TRBJ1-1,20,.,TRBD1,TGTGCCAGCAGCTTAGGTCCCCCCATCCGCGACAGGGTTATGAACACTGAAGCTTTCTTT,CASSLGPPIRDRVMNTEAFF
TRBV11-2,TRBJ2-3,17,.,.,TGTGCCAGCAGCTTAGCCGGTGGGGGCCCTAGCACAGATACGCAGTATTTT,CASSLAGGGPSTDTQYF
TRBV5-1,TRBJ2-1,17,once,TRBD2,TGCGCCAGCAGCTTGACTAGCGGGACTGGGAATTACAATGAGCAGTTCTTC,CASSLTSGTGNYNEQFF
TRBV14,TRBJ1-2,12,.,.,TGTGCCAGCATGGGACTGAGCTATGGCTACACCTTC,CASMGLSYGYTF
TRBV30,TRBJ1-1,15,once,.,TGTGCCTGGAGTGTAAATCACAGAACCCTCCCTGAAGCTTTCTTT,CAWSVNHRTLPEAFF
TRBV27,TRBJ1-2,16,.,TRBD1,TGTGCCAGCAGAGCCGGGACAGGGTCGCTGGGGTATGGCTACACCTTC,CASRAGTGSLGYGYTF
TRBV2,TRBJ2-1,13,.,TRBD1,TGTGCCAGCAGTGTGGGACAGGGCAATGAGCAGTTCTTC,CASSVGQGNEQFF
TRBV2,TRBJ1-1,14,.,TRBD1,TGTGCCAGCACTCTAAGACAGGGGGGCACTGAAGCTTTCTTT,CASTLRQGGTEAFF
TRBV28,TRBJ2-4,19,.,.,TGTGCCAGCAGTTTATTGCAGGGGACATCTAATCTAGCCAAAAACATTCAGTACTTC,CASSLLQGTSNLAKNIQYF
TRBV29-1,TRBJ1-1,15,.,TRBD1,TGCAGCGAGAGGACAGGGGGTGCCTTTAACACTGAAGCTTTCTTT,CSERTGGAFNTEAFF
TRBV5-4,TRBJ2-2,13,once,.,TGTGCCAGCAGCTTGAAAACGGCCGGGGAGCTGTTTTTT,CASSLKTAGELFF
TRBV7-3,TRBJ2-1,15,.,.,TGTGCCAGCAGCCGACACCAACAGATAGACAATGAGCAGTTCTTC,CASSRHQQIDNEQFF
TRBV24-1,TRBJ1-1,18,.,.,TGTGCCACCAGGGAAAACCCCGGGGGGGAAAACATGAACACTGAAGCTTTCTTT,CATRENPGGENMNTEAFF
TRBV28,TRBJ2-5,12,.,.,TGTGCCAGCAGTCCTATAGGCGGAGCCCAGTACTTC,CASSPIGGAQYF
TRBV4-2,TRBJ1-5,15,.,.,TGTGCCAGCAGCCAAGATTCGGCAGGGAATCAGCCCCAGCATTTT,CASSQDSAGNQPQHF
TRBV11-2,TRBJ2-1,14,.,.,TGTGCCAGCAGCTCCATCGACTCTTACAATGAGCAGTTCTTC,CASSSIDSYNEQFF
TRBV19,TRBJ1-1,15,.,TRBD1,TGTGCCAGTAGTACTAGGACAGGGGGGGGTTTTGAAGCTTTCTTT,CASSTRTGGGFEAFF